This T cell receptor (beta chain) comes out of a study of blood T cell repertoires in COVID-19 (TCRdb year 2020). Turning to the overall study: Samples from collaborators originated in the United States, Italy and Spain and spanned both the acute and convalescent phases of COVID-19. The prospective study material was composed of cDNA or gDNA derived from T cells, B-cell-depleted T cells, or PBMCs. Subjects who had been exposed to COVID-19, were actively infected with it, or had recovered from it provided the deeply sampled blood TCRbeta repertoires that made up the dataset. The repertoires were released in a freely available public database intended as a resource for research on the immune response to SARS-CoV-2. The samples were drawn from two sources: the first 160 participants of the ongoing ImmuneRACE study, and 1,254 subjects contributed by 6 global collaborators. Sample metadata almost always included a de-identified subject ID, COVID-19 status, age in years and sex. Where available, HLA class I and class II types were taken from metadata supplied by the sample provider and were not determined by assay-based typing.

One collaborating source in Seattle enrolled patients during active infection and followed them longitudinally through the course of disease. Each collaborating institution followed its own protocols to collect whole blood in K2EDTA tubes. Collaborator samples were shipped for TCRbeta analysis as frozen whole blood, isolated PBMCs, or DNA extracted from either sample type. General study outcomes and caveats: How much clinical and demographic metadata was included differed by source and by participant, and the metadata was provided uncurated.

Comments on this clone: Its antigen specificity is not known. Within one base of it there is no much larger clone, and no base qualities were kept.

Trimming accounts for 6 bases at V and 4 bases at J, while the number of junction bases matched to no gene is 12. The CDR3, cysteine through phenylalanine, is 15 amino acids long. The kept DNA is CDR3 alone, 45 bases in frame from the first base. CDR1 MNHEY and CDR2 SVGEGT are derived from the germline V gene. TCRbeta CDR3 regions were amplified from genomic DNA by means of the immunoSEQ Assay, a bias-controlled multiplex PCR. Processing in the source paper ran as follows. The number of nucleated cells in each sample was estimated by amplification of reference gene primers within the assay. Sequence reads were collapsed and filtered to measure the absolute abundance of every unique TCRbeta CDR3 rearrangement. Productive Simpson clonality was computed per sample as the square root of Simpson's diversity index over productive rearrangements. Not all clones reach the TCRdb copy of this immuneACCESS table, which keeps in-frame sequences only. Checked studies attribute under half of the gap to unresolved V genes and leave the rest unexplained. V and J calls and clone size follow that table, whereas D and trimming were derived from the DNA. Here the sample has roughly 110,000 clones; over 65% occur a single time. The leading ten clones occupy 6.2% of the sample.

This TCR came from an older man with COVID-19, enrolled during active disease. The source material was peripheral blood. The chain is encoded by TRBV6-2 or TRBV6-3 joined to TRBJ2-7; the junction holds 7 bases that match TRBD2. The CDR3 reads CASSFPSGSIYEQYF. The sequenced DNA: TGTGCCAGCAGCTTCCCTAGCGGTAGTATATACGAGCAGTACTTC.